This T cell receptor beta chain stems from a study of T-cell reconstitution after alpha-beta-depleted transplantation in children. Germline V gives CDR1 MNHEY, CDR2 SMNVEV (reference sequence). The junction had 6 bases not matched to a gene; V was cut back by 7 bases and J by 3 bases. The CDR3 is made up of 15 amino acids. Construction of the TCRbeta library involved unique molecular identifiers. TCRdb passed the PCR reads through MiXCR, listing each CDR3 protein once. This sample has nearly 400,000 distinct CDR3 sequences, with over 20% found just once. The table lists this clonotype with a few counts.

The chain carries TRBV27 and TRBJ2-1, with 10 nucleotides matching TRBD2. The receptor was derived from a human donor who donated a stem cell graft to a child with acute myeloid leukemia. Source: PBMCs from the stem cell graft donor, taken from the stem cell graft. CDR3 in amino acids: CASNVLAGYYNEQFF. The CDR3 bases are TGTGCCAGCAACGTACTAGCGGGATACTACAATGAGCAGTTCTTC.